This T cell receptor beta chain derives from a study of beta chain features in type 1 diabetes. This clone was seen a handful of times. What it binds is not known. Reverse transcription of all isolated RNA meant that expressed TCRB transcripts were sequenced. Repertoires were generated with immunoSEQ multiplex PCR, while TCRdb's copy carries only in-frame clones and drops some. The sample has about 180,000 clones, more than 10% seen once. Germline CDR1 GTSNPN, CDR2 SVGIG (reference sequence). V lost 3 bases to trimming and J lost 4 bases; unmatched junction nucleotides: 4. The CDR3 length is 13 residues. Study findings and constraints: Patients with type 1 diabetes carried fewer insertions and had more deletions at their VDJ junctions. For Type 1 diabetes patients, all four CD4+ subsets carried TCRB CDR3s that were moderately but significantly shorter.

Every donor provided one heparinised blood draw, which averaged about 110 mL. This clonotype was sampled from a woman between 18 and 30 years old in good health. J is TRBJ1-2 and V is TRBV30, with TRBD1 identical over 8 bases. The sequencing sample was made of central memory CD4+ T cells from blood. The CDR3: CAWRRDRPYGYTF. CDR3 DNA: TGTGCCTGGAGGAGGGACAGGCCCTATGGCTACACCTTC.